Below are 32 T cell receptor beta chains sequenced from a single sample in a study of tissue T cells after allogeneic stem cell transplantation. Repertoires were generated with immunoSEQ multiplex PCR, while TCRdb's copy carries only in-frame clones and drops some. The sample holds some 47,000 clones; about three quarters are singletons and the top ten take approximately 0.55%. The specimen was sorted cells pooled from one or two spleens. The receptors here all came from a pool of C57BL/6 mice in good health.

On this clone: Genes and germline are mouse. With the read ending 1 residue before the CDR3 end, the germline J gene is used to fill in that end. V and J are TRBV13-1 and TRBJ2-2, with 9 bases aligning to TRBD1. The V gene's germline CDR1 is NSHNY and CDR2 SYGAGN. V was clipped by 3 bases and J by 4 bases; unmatched bases: 4. This CDR3 has 15 residues. CDR3 in amino acids: CASSGDRGFTGQLYF. CDR3 DNA, as far as it was read: TGTGCCAGCAGTGGCGACAGGGGGTTCACCGGGCAGCTCTAC.

On this clone itself: Germline and genes here are mouse. The CDR3 end lies 1 residue beyond the end of the read and is filled in from the germline J gene. The V and J genes are TRBV16 and TRBJ2-5; 7 bases fit TRBD1. Trimming took 0 bases from V and 4 from J; bases not matched to a gene: 1. This CDR3 has 14 residues. Per germline, CDR1 SGHSA and CDR2 FRNQAP. The CDR3 DNA, read in part, is TGTGCAAGCAGCTTAGAGACAGGGAAAGACACCCAGTAC. Translation: CASSLETGKDTQY. The CDR3 as a whole reads CASSLETGKDTQYF.

Worth noting for this clone: The genes and germline here are from mouse. The sequence runs out 1 residue before the end of the CDR3; the remainder is reconstructed from the germline J gene. This chain joins TRBV1 and TRBJ2-7; D assignment may be TRBD1 or TRBD2 (6 bases each). The CDR3 consists of 15 residues. Looked up from germline, CDR1 is NSQYPW and CDR2 is LRSPGD (reference sequence). The V gene lost 0 bases and the J gene lost 6 bases, with 15 bases spanning the gap. The sequenced CDR3 bases are TGCACCTGCAGTGCAGACCCCACGGGGGCGCTTGAACAGTAC. Encoded protein: CTCSADPTGALEQY. The whole CDR3 sequence reads CTCSADPTGALEQYF.

A word on this clone: Mouse gene names apply. The CDR3 end is not reached by the read, which stops 1 residue before it; the germline J gene fills it in. This rearrangement joins TRBV12-2 to TRBJ2-7, with D possibly matching TRBD1 (6 bases). The germline CDR1 and CDR2 sequences are SGHLS and HYDKME. This CDR3 has 13 residues. The V gene lost 2 bases and the J gene lost 1 base, with 8 bases spanning the gap. The sequenced CDR3 bases are TGTGCCAGCTCTCCCGGGACATCCTATGAACAGTAC. Protein: CASSPGTSYEQY. The CDR3, in full, reads CASSPGTSYEQYF.

A word on this clone: Each gene name is a mouse one. The read finishes 1 residue shy of the CDR3 end, and the germline J gene is used to complete it. The chain links TRBV17 to TRBJ2-7, with 10 bases fitting TRBD2. This CDR3 is 15 amino acids long. V was clipped by 0 bases and J by 6 bases; unmatched bases: 5. Germline V gives CDR1 MNHDT, CDR2 YYDKIL. The CDR3 loop is CASSRDRWGGGEQYF. Partial CDR3 DNA: TGTGCTAGCAGTAGAGACCGCTGGGGGGGCGGTGAACAGTAC. The variable domain in full, completed from reference TRBV17 and TRBJ2-7, reads DTTVKQNPRYKLARVGKPVNLICSQTMNHDTMYWYQKKPNQAPKLLLFYYDKILNREADTFEKFQSSRPNNSFCSLYIGSAGLEYSAMYLCASSRDRWGGGEQYFGPGTRLTVL.

In this sample, this clone turned up a few times. Gene names follow the mouse nomenclature. Sequencing ends 1 residue short of the CDR3 end; the germline J gene provides the rest. V usage is TRBV13-2 and J usage is TRBJ2-7, with TRBD2 matching 9 bases. Per germline, CDR1 NNHNN and CDR2 SYGAGS (reference sequence). The CDR3 spans 14 residues. Germline trimming cut 2 bases from V and 3 bases from J; bases unmatched to any gene: 3. The CDR3 is CASGDAGGDYEQYF. The part of the CDR3 DNA that was read is TGTGCCAGCGGTGACGCTGGGGGGGACTATGAACAGTAC.

With respect to this clone: All gene names here are mouse names. The CDR3 end falls 1 residue outside the read, so it is completed with the germline J gene. The chain links TRBV19 to TRBJ1-6; D unresolved. TRBJ1-6 is filed as an ORF, its function uncertain. The CDR3 is made up of 13 amino acids. V lost 2 bases and J 4 bases, leaving 4 bases between the germline ends. The V gene's germline CDR1 is FNHDT and CDR2 SITEND (reference sequence). The CDR3 bases that were read are TGTGCCAGCAGTATTCGGTATAATTCGCCCCTCTAC. It specifies CASSIRYNSPLY. The whole CDR3 is CASSIRYNSPLYF.

Notes on this clone: Gene names are mouse gene names. The read ends 1 residue shy of where the CDR3 ends; the end is completed using the germline J gene. The gene calls are TRBV16 and TRBJ1-1; 9 bases agree with TRBD1. V lost 4 bases, J lost 5 bases, and 2 bases stayed unmatched. CDR1 is SGHSA, CDR2 FRNQAP, per germline. The CDR3 sequence is 13 residues long. The CDR3 here is CASSSGTGTEVFF. The covered CDR3 bases are TGTGCAAGCAGCTCAGGGACAGGGACAGAAGTCTTC.

On this clone: Gene names and germline match the mouse. The read halts 1 residue ahead of the CDR3 end, with the missing end drawn from the germline J gene. The genes are TRBV31 and TRBJ1-2; D is possibly TRBD1 (6 bases). The CDR3 loop spans 13 amino acids. In germline, CDR1 is GKSSPN, CDR2 SITVG. Trimming took off 2 bases at V and 2 bases at J, with 9 bases between the two ends. Incomplete CDR3 DNA: TGTGCCTGGAGTTCAGGGGTGAACTCCGACTACACC. Its translation: CAWSSGVNSDYT. The full CDR3 reads CAWSSGVNSDYTF.

This clone has only one observation. Germline and genes here are mouse. The CDR3 end falls 1 residue outside the read, so it is completed with the germline J gene. V usage is TRBV23 and J usage is TRBJ2-3; the D segment call TRBD1 is taken from the table without a DNA check. This CDR3 has 18 residues. CDR1 and CDR2 (germline): KGHTA, FQNQQP. CDR3 DNA, as far as it was read: TGCTCCAGCAGTCAATCGAGGGACAGGGGGCAGAGTGCAGAAACGCTGTAT. Its translation: CSSSQSRDRGQSAETLY. The full CDR3 sequence reads CSSSQSRDRGQSAETLYF.

Comments on this clone: Each gene name is a mouse one. The DNA ends 1 residue before the CDR3 does, and the rest of the CDR3 is filled in from the germline J gene. This chain links TRBV26 with TRBJ2-3; TRBD1 matches at 7 bases. Germline V CDR1 and CDR2: KGHPV, FQNQEV (reference sequence). CDR3 length: 13 residues. V was pared by 6 bases and J by 2 bases, with 2 bases of the junction left unmatched. The CDR3 protein is CASRQGSAETLYF. The sequenced part of the CDR3 DNA is TGTGCCAGCAGACAGGGGTCTGCAGAAACGCTGTAT.

Worth noting for this clone: Mouse gene names and germline throughout. The read finishes 1 residue shy of the CDR3 end, and the germline J gene is used to complete it. This chain connects TRBV13-2 to TRBJ2-1; TRBD1 matches 7 bases. Germline loops: CDR1 NNHNN, CDR2 SYGAGS (reference sequence). CDR3 size: 14 residues. V lost 3 bases to trimming and J lost 1 base; unmatched junction nucleotides: 1. Partial CDR3 DNA: TGTGCCAGCGGTGGGGGACAGAACTATGCTGAGCAGTTC. This sequence encodes CASGGGQNYAEQF. The entire CDR3 protein reads CASGGGQNYAEQFF.

Details on this clone: Mouse names are used for the genes. The CDR3 is cut off 1 residue early in the read; its end comes from the germline J gene. V and J are TRBV20 and TRBJ1-4; 9 nucleotides agree with TRBD1. This CDR3 is built from 13 residues. Germline V gives CDR1 GFQATS, CDR2 STVNSAI. Losses at the gene ends were 6 bases for V and 3 bases for J; bases not matched to a gene: 2. CDR3 in amino acids: CGAGTGPNERLFF. The covered CDR3 bases are TGTGGTGCCGGGACAGGGCCCAACGAAAGATTATTT.

Comments on this clone: Gene names and germline match the mouse. CDR3 residues: CASSQVAGGAETLYF. CDR3 bases read: TGTGCCAGCAGCCAAGTTGCTGGGGGGGCAGAAACGCTGTAT. V usage is TRBV2 and J usage is TRBJ2-3, with 8 nucleotides matching TRBD2. The sequence runs out 1 residue before the end of the CDR3; the remainder is reconstructed from the germline J gene. CDR3 length: 15 amino acids. The germline CDR1 and CDR2 sequences are LGHNA and YSYQKL. With 1 base clipped from V and 3 bases from J, the junction kept 3 bases outside the gene matches.

About this clone itself: The listed genes are named as in mouse. The DNA read from the CDR3 is TGTGCCAGCAGTCTCGACAGAGACTATGCTGAGCAGTTC. Its protein is CASSLDRDYAEQF. The full CDR3 protein is CASSLDRDYAEQFF. The chain couples TRBV19 to TRBJ2-1; D may be TRBD1 (5 bases). Read data end 1 residue before the CDR3 end; the end is taken from the germline J gene. Germline V lookup: CDR1 FNHDT, CDR2 SITEND (reference sequence). The CDR3 consists of 14 residues. The V and J ends lost 4 bases and 2 bases respectively, with 10 bases between them.

Remarks on this clone: Gene and germline names: mouse. The CDR3 end is not reached by the read, which stops 1 residue before it; the germline J gene fills it in. The V gene is TRBV5, the J gene TRBJ2-7; tentative D call: TRBD2 (7 bases). This CDR3 has 14 amino acids. The V gene's germline CDR1 is LGHNA and CDR2 YNLKQL (reference sequence). With 4 bases removed from V and 7 bases from J, the gap between germline ends came to 17 bases. The chain's CDR3 is CASSLGLEGGEQYF. The part of the CDR3 DNA that was read is TGTGCCAGCAGCCTCGGACTGGAGGGGGGGGAACAGTAC.

The table lists this clone with a few counts. Germline and genes: mouse. The sequence runs out 1 residue before the end of the CDR3; the remainder is reconstructed from the germline J gene. Other DNA sequences of this sample code for an identical CDR3. The rearrangement joins TRBV5 to TRBJ2-7; D may be TRBD1 (5 bases). This CDR3 has 14 amino acids. The V and J ends lost 2 bases and 0 bases respectively, with 8 bases between them. From germline, CDR1 is LGHNA and CDR2 YNLKQL (reference sequence). Partial CDR3 DNA: TGTGCCAGCAGCCAAAGACAGAGCTCCTATGAACAGTAC. Translation gives CASSQRQSSYEQY. The full CDR3 protein reads CASSQRQSSYEQYF.

Concerning this clone: Germline and genes: mouse. With the read ending 1 residue before the CDR3 end, the germline J gene is used to fill in that end. This chain uses TRBV26 with TRBJ1-4; 7 nucleotides align to TRBD1. V was pared by 4 bases and J by 7 bases, with 9 bases of the junction left unmatched. The CDR3 has 15 amino acids. Germline V gene data show CDR1 as KGHPV and CDR2 as FQNQEV (reference sequence). The sequenced CDR3 bases are TGTGCCAGCAGTCCCGGGACAGACTTCCCCGAAAGATTATTT. Its translation is CASSPGTDFPERLF. The full CDR3 protein is CASSPGTDFPERLFF.

This clone has a handful of counts. These gene names are mouse names. The CDR3 end falls 1 residue outside the read, so it is completed with the germline J gene. The chain couples TRBV16 to TRBJ2-2, with TRBD2 matching 12 bases. From germline, CDR1 is SGHSA and CDR2 FRNQAP. J was trimmed by 6 bases and V by 5 bases; bases with no gene match: 1. This CDR3 contains 14 residues. CDR3 protein: CASSRDWGAGQLYF. The CDR3 DNA, read in part, is TGTGCAAGCAGCCGGGACTGGGGGGCCGGGCAGCTCTAC. The variable domain in full, with the rest retrieved from reference TRBV16 and TRBJ2-2, is NAGVIQTPRHKVTGKGQEATLWCEPISGHSAVFWYRQTIVQGLEFLTYFRNQAPIDDSGMPKERFSAQMPNQSHSTLKIQSTQPQDSAVYLCASSRDWGAGQLYFGEGSKLTVL.

In the case of this clone: Genes and germline come from the mouse. The read falls 1 residue short of the CDR3 end, and the missing part is taken from the germline J gene. The rearrangement uses TRBV15 and TRBJ1-4; TRBD1 agrees at 9 bases. Germline V CDR1 and CDR2: SGHND, FRSKSL. The CDR3 spans 15 residues. Germline trimming cut 5 bases from V and 2 bases from J; bases unmatched to any gene: 3. CDR3 DNA, as far as it was read: TGTGCCAGCAGTCCGACAGGGGGGTCCAACGAAAGATTATTT. Amino acids: CASSPTGGSNERLF. From start to end, the CDR3 is CASSPTGGSNERLFF.

About this clone itself: Mouse names are used for the genes. The CDR3 extends 1 residue past the end of the read, so its final part is completed from the germline J gene. The chain uses TRBV3 and TRBJ1-1; TRBD1 might be the D (6 bases). The CDR3 sequence is 12 residues long. Germline CDR1 and CDR2: SNHLY and FYNGKV (reference sequence). The V end lost 3 bases, the J end lost 8 bases, and 10 bases lay between the germline ends. The CDR3 bases that were read are TGTGCCAGCAGCTTGGGGACAACGGAAGTCTTC. Encoded protein: CASSLGTTEVF. The entire CDR3 protein reads CASSLGTTEVFF.

Notes on this clone: Gene names and germline refer to mouse. The read halts 1 residue ahead of the CDR3 end, with the missing end drawn from the germline J gene. The rearrangement links TRBV29 to TRBJ1-3, with a weak D call TRBD1 (6 bases). This CDR3 contains 13 residues. The V gene lost 6 bases and the J gene lost 0 bases, with 6 bases spanning the gap. Germline CDR1 and CDR2: MSHET and SYDVDS. This CDR3 is CASRQGSGNTLYF. Partial CDR3 DNA: TGTGCTAGCAGACAGGGTTCTGGAAATACGCTCTAT.

This clone appeared once. Gene names are mouse gene names. The CDR3 goes on 1 residue after the read ends, and that part is filled in from the germline J gene. The chain has TRBV5 and TRBJ1-4; 8 bases are shared with TRBD1. In germline, CDR1 is LGHNA, CDR2 YNLKQL (reference sequence). The V segment lost 3 bases and the J segment 3 bases; nucleotides outside the gene matches: 3. The length of the CDR3 is 15 residues. CDR3 sequence: CASSHGTGANERLFF. The sequenced CDR3 bases are TGTGCCAGCAGCCATGGGACAGGAGCCAACGAAAGATTATTT.

Details on this clone: Mouse names are used for the genes. The read ends 1 residue before the CDR3 terminus; that terminus is restored from the germline J gene. This chain connects TRBV1 to TRBJ2-5; maybe TRBD1 (6 bases). CDR3 length: 15 residues. In germline, CDR1 is NSQYPW, CDR2 LRSPGD (reference sequence). V gave up 2 bases and J gave up 3 bases, with 12 bases separating them. The CDR3 loop is CTCSAIRDNQDTQYF. The CDR3 DNA, read in part, is TGCACCTGCAGTGCAATCCGGGACAATCAAGACACCCAGTAC.

Concerning this clone itself: These gene names are mouse names. The sequenced fragment ends 1 residue before the CDR3 boundary, so the rest is inferred from the germline J gene. The chain links TRBV26 to TRBJ1-1, with D maybe TRBD1 (5 bases). CDR3 size: 12 residues. Trimming stripped 0 bases from V and 7 bases from J, with 6 bases between. The V gene's germline CDR1 is KGHPV and CDR2 FQNQEV (reference sequence). CDR3 in amino acids: CASSLSGGEVFF. The CDR3 DNA, read in part, is TGTGCCAGCAGTCTGTCGGGGGGAGAAGTCTTC. The whole variable domain, filled in from reference TRBV26 and TRBJ1-1, reads NSKVIQTPRYLVKGQGQKAKMRCIPEKGHPVVFWYQQNKNNEFKFLINFQNQEVLQQIDMTEKRFSAECPSNSPCSLEIQSSEAGDSALYLCASSLSGGEVFFGKGTRLTVV.

Points on this clone: Genes and germline are mouse. The read ends 1 residue early relative to the CDR3; the germline J gene fills the gap. The chain is built from TRBV13-1 and TRBJ2-4; 7 bases align to TRBD1. The V gene end was trimmed by 5 bases and the J gene end by 0 bases; junction bases not matched to a gene: 6. Germline CDR1 is NSHNY and CDR2 is SYGAGN. The CDR3 has 15 amino acids. CDR3 bases read: TGTGCCAGCAGCCAGACAGGGTCTAGTCAAAACACCTTGTAC. Translating it yields CASSQTGSSQNTLY. The whole CDR3 protein reads CASSQTGSSQNTLYF.

This clone occurred once. One end of the junction varies from germline; a read error may be responsible. Gene names and germline match the mouse. The DNA ends 1 residue before the CDR3 does, and the rest of the CDR3 is filled in from the germline J gene. The chain combines TRBV31 with TRBJ2-7, with 9 bases aligning to TRBD2. Germline CDR1 and CDR2: GKSSPN and SITVG. This CDR3 is built from 14 residues. CDR3 sequence: CARSLWGGSYEQYF. CDR3 bases read: TGTGCCCGGAGTCTCTGGGGGGGCTCCTATGAACAGTAC.

As to this clone: Gene names refer to mouse genes. The read ends 1 residue early relative to the CDR3; the germline J gene fills the gap. The chain has TRBV16 and TRBJ2-5; 7 bases are a match to TRBD2. The germline CDR1 and CDR2 sequences are SGHSA and FRNQAP. The CDR3 consists of 14 residues. V lost 5 bases to trimming and J lost 2 bases; unmatched junction nucleotides: 4. CDR3 DNA (partial): TGTGCAAGCAGCACGCTGGGGGTCCAAGACACCCAGTAC. Its protein is CASSTLGVQDTQY. The whole CDR3 reads CASSTLGVQDTQYF.

Concerning this clone: Genes and germline are mouse. The CDR3 extends 1 residue past the end of the read, so its final part is completed from the germline J gene. The chain has TRBV13-1 and TRBJ2-2; no definite D call. Trimming pared 9 bases from V and 2 bases from J, leaving 8 bases between. This CDR3 has 12 residues. The germline CDR1 and CDR2 sequences are NSHNY and SYGAGN. The DNA read from the CDR3 is TGTGCCACCCCGAGGAACACCGGGCAGCTCTAC. As protein: CATPRNTGQLY. The whole CDR3 protein is CATPRNTGQLYF.

There are a few counts of this clone. These gene names are mouse names. The read comes to an end 1 residue before the CDR3 does, leaving the germline J gene to fill in the end. The chain couples TRBV13-3 to TRBJ1-2; D is perhaps TRBD1 (5 bases). The V end lost 1 base, the J end lost 0 bases, and 7 bases lay between the germline ends. The germline CDR1 and CDR2 sequences are NNHDY and SYVADS. The CDR3 contains 14 residues. CDR3 region: CASSDQGSNSDYTF. The DNA read from the CDR3 is TGTGCCAGCAGTGATCAGGGTTCAAACTCCGACTACACC.

With respect to this clone: Gene names denote mouse genes. The sequenced fragment ends 1 residue before the CDR3 boundary, so the rest is inferred from the germline J gene. This chain joins TRBV1 and TRBJ2-7, with D tentatively TRBD1 (6 bases). The CDR3 covers 15 residues. Trimming removed 0 bases at V and 0 bases at J, with 9 bases between. Germline CDR1 is NSQYPW and CDR2 is LRSPGD (reference sequence). The sequenced CDR3 bases are TGCACCTGCAGTGCAGAGGGACAAAGCTCCTATGAACAGTAC. As protein: CTCSAEGQSSYEQY. Given in full, the CDR3 is CTCSAEGQSSYEQYF.

In regard to this clone: Mouse gene names apply. The observed sequence ends 1 residue before the CDR3 terminus, with the missing tail filled in from the germline J gene. The gene calls are TRBV19 and TRBJ1-1; 7 nucleotides line up with TRBD1. Germline V gene data show CDR1 as FNHDT and CDR2 as SITEND (reference sequence). CDR3 size: 13 residues. V was pared by 5 bases and J by 4 bases, with 5 bases of the junction left unmatched. Incomplete CDR3 DNA: TGTGCCAGCAGAACCGGGACAGTCACAGAAGTCTTC. Translation gives CASRTGTVTEVF. The CDR3, in full, reads CASRTGTVTEVFF.